This passage covers 22 T cell receptor beta chains from one sample sequenced in a study of technical replicates of blood from a few donors. Sequenced by immunoSEQ multiplex PCR; TCRdb stores in-frame clones only, minus some. The sample lists some 77,000 clones, around 90% occurring once. The material sequenced was T cells isolated from PBMCs. These receptors all stem from a human donor in good health.

This clone appeared a few times. The chain carries TRBV7-9 and TRBJ1-3; possible D gene TRBD1, 6 bases. V lost 6 bases and J 4 bases, leaving 25 bases between the germline ends. The CDR3 sequence is 18 residues long. Germline V gives CDR1 SEHNR, CDR2 FQNEAQ (reference sequence). In DNA, the CDR3 is TGTGCCAGCAGGCCCGCACTCCAGGGGTTCGGCGCCGGAAACACCATATATTTT. This encodes CASRPALQGFGAGNTIYF.

The chain combines TRBV19 with TRBJ2-1; D may be TRBD1 (6 bases). Germline V gene lookup returns CDR1 LNHDA and CDR2 SQIVND (reference sequence). The CDR3 is 15 residues long. V lost 5 bases to trimming and J lost 0 bases, with 11 bases between them. CDR3 coding DNA: TGTGCCAGTAGTGAGACAGGCACCTCCTACAATGAGCAGTTCTTC. Protein product: CASSETGTSYNEQFF.

The J gene is TRBJ2-1, the V gene TRBV2; TRBD1 is a possible D gene (6 bases). CDR1 is SNHLY and CDR2 is FYNNEI in the germline V gene. The V end lost 10 bases, the J end lost 6 bases, and 16 bases lay between the germline ends. This CDR3 region has 13 residues. The CDR3 here is CAKNREISNEQFF. CDR3 DNA sequence: TGTGCCAAAAACAGGGAGATCAGCAATGAGCAGTTCTTC.

This chain uses TRBV5-5 with TRBJ1-5, with D hard to call. Germline CDR1 and CDR2: SGHKS and YYEKEE (reference sequence). V was clipped by 4 bases and J by 4 bases, with 6 bases between them. This CDR3 is built from 12 residues. The CDR3 is CASSQTNQPQHF. DNA for the CDR3: TGTGCCAGCAGCCAGACTAATCAGCCCCAGCATTTT.

V is TRBV7-9 and J is TRBJ2-3; the match to TRBD2 covers 11 bases. Per germline, CDR1 SEHNR and CDR2 FQNEAQ (reference sequence). This CDR3 is built from 16 residues. V shed 4 bases, J shed 4 bases, and the junction held 7 bases outside the gene matches. The CDR3 region has the DNA TGTGCCAGCAGCTCACTACTAGCGGGAGTCGCAGATACGCAGTATTTT. This encodes CASSSLLAGVADTQYF.

The chain uses TRBV4-3 and TRBJ2-2, with 8 positions matching TRBD2. The CDR3 consists of 15 residues. Trimming cost V 1 base and J 4 bases; bases outside gene matches: 2. The V gene's germline CDR1 is LGHNA and CDR2 YSLEER. DNA for the CDR3: TGCGCCAGCAGCCAAGCGGGAGGGCTCACCGGGGAGCTGTTTTTT. It encodes CASSQAGGLTGELFF.

The chain has TRBV5-4 and TRBJ2-3; D may be TRBD1 (5 bases). V lost 6 bases, J lost 5 bases, and 10 bases lay in between. This CDR3 has 12 residues. Germline assignment: CDR1 SGHNT and CDR2 YYREEE (reference sequence). CDR3 residues: CASTTDRDTQYF. The CDR3 DNA reads TGTGCCAGCACCACAGACAGAGATACGCAGTATTTT.

The J gene is TRBJ2-1, the V gene TRBV21-1; TRBD2 reflects the table's D call only, with no check against the DNA. TRBV21-1 is tagged as a pseudogene. The CDR3 totals 21 residues. CDR3 residues: CASSKVRIVGESRSSYNEQFF. The DNA for the CDR3 is TGTGCCAGCAGCAAAGTACGGATAGTTGGGGAGTCGAGAAGCTCCTACAATGAGCAGTTCTTC.

The chain couples TRBV15 to TRBJ2-7, with TRBD2 matching 12 bases. V gave up 2 bases and J gave up 0 bases; unmatched junction bases: 11. The CDR3 length is 19 residues. The germline V gene encodes CDR1 LNHNV and CDR2 YYDKDF (reference sequence). Here the CDR3 reads CATSRRGTSGRSSSYEQYF. CDR3 coding DNA: TGTGCCACCAGCAGACGTGGGACTAGCGGGCGTTCTTCCTCCTACGAGCAGTACTTC.

The V call is TRBV28, the J call TRBJ1-3; 7 bases fit TRBD1. The CDR3 is made up of 19 amino acids. Per the germline V gene, CDR1 is MDHEN and CDR2 is SYDVKM. J lost 0 bases, V lost 7 bases, and 18 bases had no gene match. For the CDR3, the DNA is TGTGCCAGCAACCTCCGGGCAGGCGGACAGGACCTCTCTGGAAACACCATATATTTT. Translated, it gives CASNLRAGGQDLSGNTIYF.

This rearrangement joins TRBV28 to TRBJ2-7; 8 nucleotides agree with TRBD2. The germline gives CDR1 MDHEN, CDR2 SYDVKM. The CDR3 is made up of 14 amino acids. The ends lost 4 bases at V and 2 bases at J; junction bases unmatched: 4. CDR3 nucleotides: TGTGCCAGCAGTTCCCCAGCGGGAGCCTACGAGCAGTACTTC. It is translated as CASSSPAGAYEQYF. The full variable domain, with the rest looked up from reference TRBV28 and TRBJ2-7, is DVKVTQSSRYLVKRTGEKVFLECVQDMDHENMFWYRQDPGLGLRLIYFSYDVKMKEKGDIPEGYSVSREKKERFSLILESASTNQTSMYLCASSSPAGAYEQYFGPGTRLTVT.

V and J are TRBV5-8 and TRBJ2-7; D remains unclear. This CDR3 has 14 residues. Germline lookup yields CDR1 SGHTS and CDR2 YDEGEE. Trimming pared 5 bases from V and 0 bases from J, leaving 12 bases between. CDR3 DNA sequence: TGTGCCAGCAGGTTTTACTCTGGCTCCTACGAGCAGTACTTC. It specifies CASRFYSGSYEQYF.

This chain links TRBV19 with TRBJ1-4; TRBD1 matches at 9 bases. This CDR3 is built from 15 residues. Looked up from germline, CDR1 is LNHDA and CDR2 is SQIVND (reference sequence). With 7 bases clipped from V and 7 bases from J, the junction kept 10 bases outside the gene matches. The CDR3 protein is CASTHSTGGREKLFF. DNA for the CDR3: TGTGCCAGTACCCATTCGACAGGGGGACGTGAAAAACTGTTTTTT.

This sequence joins TRBV7-9 and TRBJ1-1; possible D gene TRBD1, 5 bases. CDR1 is SEHNR and CDR2 is FQNEAQ in the germline V gene (reference sequence). Trimming shortened V by 4 bases and J by 4 bases, and 13 bases separated the two germline ends. The CDR3 is 14 amino acids. The CDR3 DNA reads as TGTGCCAGCAGCTGGACGGGGGACGGCACTGAAGCTTTCTTT. It specifies CASSWTGDGTEAFF.

The J gene is TRBJ1-1, the V gene TRBV10-3; D ambiguous. V lost 0 bases to trimming and J lost 10 bases, with 9 bases between them. This CDR3 contains 12 residues. The germline V gene encodes CDR1 ENHRY and CDR2 SYGVKD. CDR3 DNA sequence: TGTGCCATCAGTGAGTCGGCGACACGAGCTTTCTTT. Translating gives CAISESATRAFF.

J is TRBJ2-5 and V is TRBV27; 8 nucleotides line up with TRBD2. V shed 3 bases, J shed 5 bases, and the junction held 8 bases outside the gene matches. Germline lookup yields CDR1 MNHEY and CDR2 SMNVEV (reference sequence). The CDR3 has 15 amino acids. CDR3 nucleotide sequence: TGTGCCAGCAGTTTTAATAGCGGGGTCAGGGAGACCCAGTACTTC. It encodes CASSFNSGVRETQYF.

The sample holds a few counts of this clone. The chain carries TRBV14 and TRBJ2-1, with 10 positions matching TRBD2. V lost 4 bases and J lost 0; bases outside the gene matches: 6. This CDR3 contains 17 residues. The germline V gene has CDR1 SGHDN and CDR2 FVKESK. The CDR3 region is CASSRFGLADSYNEQFF. CDR3 DNA: TGTGCCAGCAGCCGCTTCGGACTAGCGGACTCCTACAATGAGCAGTTCTTC.

V usage is TRBV4-2 and J usage is TRBJ2-7; possible D gene TRBD2, 5 bases. Trimming shortened V by 5 bases and J by 2 bases, and 16 bases separated the two germline ends. Germline CDR1 and CDR2: LGHNA and YNFKEQ. The CDR3 length is 15 residues. The CDR3 sequence: CASSFEPAETYEQYF. Written as DNA, the CDR3 is TGTGCCAGCAGCTTTGAACCAGCGGAAACCTACGAGCAGTACTTC.

The table lists this clone with a few counts. The chain recombines TRBV5-1 with TRBJ2-3; D uncertain. This CDR3 has 12 amino acids. The ends were cut back, 4 bases at V and 4 bases at J, with 7 bases in the middle. Germline values: CDR1 SGHRS, CDR2 YFSETQ. CDR3 bases: TGCGCCAGCAGCCCATCGGCAGATACGCAGTATTTT. Protein sequence: CASSPSADTQYF.

This clone appeared a single time. The rearrangement links TRBV4-2 to TRBJ2-2, with 10 bases aligning to TRBD1. This CDR3 contains 17 residues. CDR1 and CDR2 from the germline V gene are LGHNA and YNFKEQ. Germline trimming cut 0 bases from V and 5 bases from J; bases unmatched to any gene: 6. As DNA, the CDR3 is TGTGCCAGCAGCCAAGATTGGGACAGGGGTAGTACCGGGGAGCTGTTTTTT. Its translation: CASSQDWDRGSTGELFF.

CDR3 coding DNA: TGTGCCAGCAGCTCCGCCGGGACTTCGTTCGAGGGCTACACCTTC. Protein: CASSSAGTSFEGYTF. The gene calls are TRBV5-4 and TRBJ1-2; D possibly corresponds to TRBD1 (5 bases). CDR1 SGHNT and CDR2 YYREEE come from the germline V gene (reference sequence). Deletions cut 3 bases from V and 8 bases from J, with 20 bases between. This CDR3 has 15 residues.

The chain carries TRBV6-1 and TRBJ2-3; no definite D call. This CDR3 spans 14 amino acids. Per the germline V gene, CDR1 is MNHNS and CDR2 is SASEGT. V was shortened by 4 bases and J by 3 bases, with 11 bases between the two germline ends. CDR3 in amino acids: CASSVGPRTDTQYF. The CDR3 nucleotides are TGTGCCAGCAGTGTTGGCCCCAGGACAGATACGCAGTATTTT.